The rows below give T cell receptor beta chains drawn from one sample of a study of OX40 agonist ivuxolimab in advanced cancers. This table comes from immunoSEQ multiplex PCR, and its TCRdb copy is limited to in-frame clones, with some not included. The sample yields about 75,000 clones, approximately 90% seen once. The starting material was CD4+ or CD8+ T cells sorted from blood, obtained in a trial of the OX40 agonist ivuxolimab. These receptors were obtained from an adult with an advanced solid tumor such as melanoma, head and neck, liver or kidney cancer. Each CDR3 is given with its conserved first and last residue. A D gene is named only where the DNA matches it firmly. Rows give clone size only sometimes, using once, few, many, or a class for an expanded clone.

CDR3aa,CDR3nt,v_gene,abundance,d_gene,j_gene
CASSLGPTSGQETQYF,TGTGCCAGCAGCTTAGGTCCGACTAGCGGCCAAGAGACCCAGTACTTC,TRBV7-6,.,TRBD2,TRBJ2-5
CASSLEGRNTEAFF,TGTGCCAGCAGCTTAGAGGGGCGGAACACTGAAGCTTTCTTT,TRBV7-8,.,.,TRBJ1-1
CASSSGQPNTEAFF,TGCGCCAGCAGCTCAGGACAGCCGAACACTGAAGCTTTCTTT,TRBV5-1,.,.,TRBJ1-1
CASSLASQGARYNSPLHF,TGTGCCAGCAGCTTGGCATCACAGGGGGCGAGATATAATTCACCCCTCCACTTT,TRBV5-6,many,TRBD1,TRBJ1-6
CASISSRGPRTDTQYF,TGTGCCAGCATCTCCTCGCGGGGGCCCCGCACAGATACGCAGTATTTT,TRBV6-4,.,.,TRBJ2-3
CATVRGQNNEKLFF,TGTGCCACCGTCCGGGGGCAGAATAATGAAAAACTGTTTTTT,TRBV28,once,.,TRBJ1-4
CASSLRDSNTEAFF,TGTGCCAGCAGCCTCCGGGACAGTAACACTGAAGCTTTCTTT,TRBV7-9,.,TRBD1,TRBJ1-1
CAIRKGQDLDTQYF,TGTGCCATCAGAAAGGGACAGGACCTTGATACGCAGTATTTT,TRBV10-3,.,TRBD1,TRBJ2-3
CASSRTAAALTYEQYF,TGTGCCAGCAGCCGGACAGCCGCGGCGTTAACCTACGAGCAGTACTTC,TRBV11-2,.,.,TRBJ2-7
CASIRFPEQYF,TGTGCCAGCATTAGATTCCCCGAGCAGTACTTC,TRBV2,.,.,TRBJ2-7
CASSDPRGRIADTQYF,TGTGCCAGCAGTGACCCTAGGGGACGGATCGCAGATACGCAGTATTTT,TRBV6-4,.,.,TRBJ2-3
CASSLDPGRVSTNEKLFF,TGCGCCAGCAGCTTGGACCCAGGGAGAGTATCAACTAATGAAAAACTGTTTTTT,TRBV5-1,.,.,TRBJ1-4
CASSTHGVREAFF,TGTGCCAGCAGCACCCACGGGGTTCGTGAAGCTTTCTTT,TRBV9,few,.,TRBJ1-1
CASTTQGAERGNQPQHF,TGTGCCAGTACCACCCAAGGGGCAGAACGGGGGAATCAGCCCCAGCATTTT,TRBV19,once,.,TRBJ1-5